This T cell receptor (beta chain) was retrieved from a study of cytotoxic CD8 clonotypes in ibrutinib-treated CLL. The method was immunoSEQ multiplex PCR; TCRdb's version includes in-frame clones alone and lacks a portion of them. The sample lists tens of thousands of clones, 65% occurring once. The germline CDR1 and CDR2 sequences are SEHNR and FQNEAQ (reference sequence). CDR3 length: 12 residues. Trimming pared 10 bases from V and 3 bases from J, leaving 9 bases between. Specimen: PBMCs, collected after 24 months of ibrutinib treatment. This sequence originates from a human donor with chronic lymphocytic leukemia. The rearrangement joins TRBV7-9 to TRBJ1-4; D remains unclear. The CDR3 here is CAIRFSNEKLFF. CDR3 bases: TGTGCCATAAGGTTCTCTAATGAAAAACTGTTTTTT. Full variable domain (remainder filled in from reference TRBV7-9 and TRBJ1-4): DTGVSQNPRHKITKRGQNVTFRCDPISEHNRLYWYRQTLGQGPEFLTYFQNEAQLEKSRLLSDRFSAERPKGSFSTLEIQRTEQGDSAMYLCAIRFSNEKLFFGSGTQLSVL.